These T cell receptor beta chains were read from a single sample in a study of blood T cells in healthy people across ages. MiXCR, run by TCRdb on the 5' RACE reads, gives a single entry per CDR3 protein. The sample includes around 520,000 distinct CDR3 sequences, roughly a quarter seen only once; the top ten take approximately 3.7%. The sample also formed part of further work on T cells of mothers and their children.

What was sequenced was blood. These receptors all stem from a boy younger than 10 in good health. Both conserved end residues are part of each CDR3. D genes are given only for firm matches. Size tells how often a clone was seen (once, few, many) or the class of an expanded clone, and some rows leave it out.

j_call,v_call,cdr3_length,d_call,clone_size,cdr3_aa,cdr3_nt
TRBJ2-4,TRBV3-1,16,-,once,CASSQEQGSGKNIQYF,TGTGCCAGCAGCCAAGAACAGGGTTCCGGCAAAAACATTCAGTACTTC
TRBJ2-2,TRBV9,15,-,-,CASSVTDSGAGELFF,TGTGCCAGCAGCGTGACTGACTCGGGCGCCGGGGAGCTGTTTTTT
TRBJ2-1,TRBV7-9,15,TRBD2,-,CASSPRSGGANEQFF,TGTGCCAGCAGCCCCCGGAGCGGGGGGGCCAATGAGCAGTTCTTC
TRBJ2-7,TRBV5-1,16,-,few,CASSFTGRGASYEQYF,TGCGCCAGCAGCTTTACTGGCAGGGGGGCCTCCTACGAGCAGTACTTC
TRBJ1-5,TRBV20-1,16,-,-,CSASRGPPLINQPQHF,TGCAGTGCTAGCCGGGGGCCTCCTCTTATCAATCAGCCCCAGCATTTT
TRBJ2-1,TRBV2,18,TRBD2,-,CASLEWTSGDSSYNEQFF,TGTGCCAGCCTGGAGTGGACTAGCGGGGATAGCTCCTACAATGAGCAGTTCTTC
TRBJ1-4,TRBV7-9,15,TRBD1,-,CASSLGDSGNEKLFF,TGTGCCAGCAGCTTAGGGGACAGTGGGAATGAAAAACTGTTTTTT
TRBJ1-2,TRBV12-3/TRBV12-4,13,-,few,CASTSVAGQGYTF,TGTGCCAGCACCTCCGTGGCAGGGCAAGGCTACACCTTC
TRBJ2-7,TRBV7-2,13,-,-,CASSSRTAYEQYF,TGTGCCAGCAGCTCTAGGACAGCCTACGAGCAGTACTTC
TRBJ2-2,TRBV7-3,18,-,-,CASSLMPSVAAHTGELFF,TGTGCCAGCAGCTTAATGCCCTCAGTAGCGGCCCACACCGGGGAGCTGTTTTTT
TRBJ2-7,TRBV12-3/TRBV12-4,14,TRBD2,-,CASTSGSGWYEQYF,TGTGCCAGCACTAGCGGGAGCGGTTGGTACGAGCAGTACTTC
TRBJ2-7,TRBV7-6,17,TRBD2,-,CASSLEDYSGIGYEQYF,TGTGCCAGCAGCTTAGAGGATTATAGCGGGATTGGGTACGAGCAGTACTTC
TRBJ2-1,TRBV3-1,16,-,few,CASSQVRGIAHNEQFF,TGTGCCAGCAGCCAAGTCCGCGGGATTGCCCACAATGAGCAGTTCTTC
TRBJ2-1,TRBV5-5,14,-,-,CASSLERETDEQFF,TGTGCCAGCAGCTTGGAACGAGAGACGGATGAGCAGTTCTTC
TRBJ2-5,TRBV13,12,TRBD2,-,CASGLAQETQYF,TGTGCCAGTGGACTAGCCCAAGAGACCCAGTACTTC
TRBJ2-1,TRBV7-2,14,TRBD2,-,CASSLELADNEQFF,TGTGCCAGCAGCTTAGAACTAGCGGACAATGAGCAGTTCTTC
TRBJ1-1,TRBV4-3,14,-,few,CASSQGHRGTEAFF,TGCGCCAGCAGCCAAGGTCATCGGGGGACTGAAGCTTTCTTT
TRBJ1-4,TRBV6-1,16,-,-,CASSEVRRALNEKLFF,TGTGCCAGCAGTGAAGTCCGCAGGGCCCTAAATGAAAAACTGTTTTTT
TRBJ2-3,TRBV27,15,-,few,CASSLSYRSTDTQYF,TGTGCCAGCAGTTTATCGTACAGGAGCACAGATACGCAGTATTTT
TRBJ2-5,TRBV9,14,-,many,CASSGVGSQETQYF,TGTGCCAGCAGCGGGGTGGGAAGCCAAGAGACCCAGTACTTC
TRBJ1-1,TRBV6-2/TRBV6-3,17,TRBD1,-,CASSGTTGQPKNTEAFF,TGTGCCAGCAGCGGAACGACGGGACAGCCAAAGAACACTGAAGCTTTCTTT
TRBJ2-7,TRBV3-1,13,-,-,CASSLGKFYEQYF,TGTGCCAGCAGCCTCGGAAAATTCTACGAGCAGTACTTC
TRBJ1-2,TRBV14,13,TRBD1,-,CASSYGQDYGYTF,TGTGCCAGCAGCTACGGACAGGACTATGGCTACACCTTC
TRBJ2-1,TRBV27,15,TRBD2,-,CASSWGGGAYNEQFF,TGTGCCAGCAGTTGGGGCGGGGGGGCCTACAATGAGCAGTTCTTC
TRBJ2-3,TRBV6-1,13,TRBD1,-,CASSIQGADTQYF,TGTGCCAGCAGTATACAGGGGGCAGATACGCAGTATTTT
TRBJ2-7,TRBV21-1,16,-,-,CASSHPSSGTPGGQYF,TGTGCCAGCAGCCACCCGTCCTCTGGGACACCAGGAGGGCAGTACTTC
TRBJ2-3,TRBV6-6,12,-,-,CASASTGDTQYF,TGTGCCAGCGCCTCGACCGGGGATACGCAGTATTTT
TRBJ2-7,TRBV2,11,-,-,CASTGQRAQYF,TGTGCCAGCACCGGACAGCGCGCACAGTACTTC
TRBJ2-3,TRBV5-1,15,TRBD2,-,CASSRAGAIGDTQYF,TGCGCCAGCAGCCGAGCGGGAGCGATCGGAGATACGCAGTATTTT
TRBJ1-2,TRBV6-2/TRBV6-3,13,-,few,CAGSPQAVYGYTF,TGTGCCGGTAGTCCACAGGCGGTTTATGGCTACACCTTC
TRBJ1-6,TRBV2,13,-,few,CASSSDFNSPLHF,TGTGCCAGCAGTTCGGATTTTAATTCACCCCTCCACTTT
TRBJ2-3,TRBV7-3,16,-,-,CASSPLALWLADTQYF,TGTGCCAGCAGCCCCCTAGCCCTATGGTTGGCAGATACGCAGTATTTT
TRBJ2-7,TRBV5-1,14,TRBD1,-,CASTTGSGTYEQYF,TGCGCCAGCACGACAGGGAGTGGAACCTACGAGCAGTACTTC
TRBJ2-2,TRBV10-2,15,TRBD1,-,CAGSTTGGYAGELFF,TGCGCCGGCAGTACGACAGGGGGATATGCCGGGGAGCTGTTTTTT
TRBJ2-3,TRBV29-1,15,TRBD2,-,CSVLGGAASTDTQYF,TGCAGCGTTCTCGGGGGGGCCGCTAGCACAGATACGCAGTATTTT